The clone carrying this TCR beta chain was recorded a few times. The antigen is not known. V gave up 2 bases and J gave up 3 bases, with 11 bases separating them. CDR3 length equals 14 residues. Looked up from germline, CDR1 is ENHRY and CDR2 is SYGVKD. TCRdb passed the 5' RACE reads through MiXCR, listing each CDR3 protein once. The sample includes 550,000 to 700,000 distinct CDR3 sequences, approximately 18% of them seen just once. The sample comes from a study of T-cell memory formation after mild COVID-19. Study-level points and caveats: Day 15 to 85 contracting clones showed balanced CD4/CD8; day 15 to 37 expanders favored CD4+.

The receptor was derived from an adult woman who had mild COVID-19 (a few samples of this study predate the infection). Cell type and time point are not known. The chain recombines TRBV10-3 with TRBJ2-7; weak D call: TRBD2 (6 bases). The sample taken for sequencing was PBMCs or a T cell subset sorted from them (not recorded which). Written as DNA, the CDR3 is TGTGCCATCAGTGAGGAGCGGGCGAACTACGAGCAGTACTTC. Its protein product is CAISEERANYEQYF.